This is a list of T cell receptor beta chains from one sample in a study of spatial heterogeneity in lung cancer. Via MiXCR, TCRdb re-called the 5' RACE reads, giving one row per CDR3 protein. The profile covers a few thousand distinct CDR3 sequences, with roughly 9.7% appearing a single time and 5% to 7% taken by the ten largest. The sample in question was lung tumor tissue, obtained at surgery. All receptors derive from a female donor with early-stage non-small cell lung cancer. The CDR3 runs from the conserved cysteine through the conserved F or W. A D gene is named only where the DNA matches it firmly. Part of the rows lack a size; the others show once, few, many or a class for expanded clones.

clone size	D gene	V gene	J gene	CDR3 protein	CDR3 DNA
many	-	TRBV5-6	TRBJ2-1	CASSLVRGHEQFF	TGTGCCAGCAGCTTGGTTAGGGGCCATGAGCAGTTCTTC
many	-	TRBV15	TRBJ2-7	CATSRGLGGSSEQYF	TGTGCCACCAGCAGAGGTTTGGGGGGATCAAGCGAGCAGTACTTC
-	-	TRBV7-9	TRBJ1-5	CASSLGTANQPQHF	TGTGCCAGCAGCTTAGGGACAGCAAATCAGCCCCAGCATTTT
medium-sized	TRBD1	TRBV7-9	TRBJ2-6	CASTKEGQGLTGANVLTF	TGTGCCAGCACCAAGGAGGGACAGGGTTTAACTGGGGCCAACGTCCTGACTTTC
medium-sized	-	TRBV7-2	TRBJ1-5	CASSLNSQGSQPQHF	TGTGCCAGCAGCCTTAACTCACAGGGATCTCAGCCCCAGCATTTT
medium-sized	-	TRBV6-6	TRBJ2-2	CASSYSLTDTGELFF	TGTGCCAGCAGTTACTCGTTGACAGACACCGGGGAGCTGTTTTTT
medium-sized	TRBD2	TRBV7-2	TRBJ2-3	CASSLWGGGADTQYF	TGTGCCAGCAGCCTCTGGGGCGGGGGGGCGGATACGCAGTATTTT
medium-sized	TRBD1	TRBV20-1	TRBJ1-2	CSVDRGRSGYTF	TGCAGTGTGGACAGGGGGCGCAGTGGCTACACCTTC
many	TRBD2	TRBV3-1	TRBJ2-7	CASSRGGRTHF	TGTGCCAGCAGCCGCGGGGGGCGGACCCATTTC
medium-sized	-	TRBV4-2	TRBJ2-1	CASSQTGTGGRDEQFF	TGTGCCAGCAGCCAAACCGGGACTGGGGGGCGGGATGAGCAGTTCTTC
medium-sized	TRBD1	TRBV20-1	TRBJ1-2	CSARRDGTGGGYTF	TGCAGTGCTAGAAGGGATGGGACAGGTGGAGGCTACACCTTC
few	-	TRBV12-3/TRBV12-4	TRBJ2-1	CASSFFTGGHNEQFF	TGTGCCAGCAGTTTTTTCACAGGAGGGCACAATGAGCAGTTCTTC
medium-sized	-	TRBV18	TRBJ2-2	CASSSQGANTGELFF	TGTGCCAGCTCATCGCAGGGTGCGAACACCGGGGAGCTGTTTTTT
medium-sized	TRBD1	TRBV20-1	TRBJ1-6	CSARRDSGWSPLHF	TGCAGTGCTCGCCGGGACAGCGGCTGGTCACCCCTCCACTTT
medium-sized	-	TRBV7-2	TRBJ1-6	CASSLYGYSPLHF	TGTGCCAGCAGCTTGTACGGTTATTCACCCCTCCACTTT
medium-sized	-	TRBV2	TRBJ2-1	CASSESNYNEQFF	TGTGCCAGCAGTGAAAGCAACTACAATGAGCAGTTCTTC
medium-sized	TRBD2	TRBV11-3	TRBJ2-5	CASSAGLAGTQETQYF	TGTGCCAGCAGTGCCGGACTAGCGGGGACCCAAGAGACCCAGTACTTC
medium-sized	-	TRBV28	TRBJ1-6	CASSRSEGYQRSPLHF	TGTGCCAGCAGTCGCTCTGAGGGTTATCAACGCTCACCCCTCCACTTT
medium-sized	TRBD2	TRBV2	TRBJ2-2	CASSATGLGSAGELFF	TGTGCCAGCTCTGCCACCGGACTAGGCAGTGCCGGGGAGCTGTTTTTT
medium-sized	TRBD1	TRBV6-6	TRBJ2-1	CASSYSGKGAPDEQFF	TGTGCCAGCAGTTACTCGGGAAAGGGGGCGCCGGATGAGCAGTTCTTC
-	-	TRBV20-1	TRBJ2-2	CSAREGGFDGELFF	TGCAGTGCTAGAGAGGGGGGCTTCGACGGGGAGCTGTTTTTT
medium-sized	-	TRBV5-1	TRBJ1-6	CASSQEQTNSPLHF	TGCGCCAGCAGCCAGGAGCAGACCAATTCACCCCTCCACTTT
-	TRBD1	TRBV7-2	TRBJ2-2	CASRYTGANTGELFF	TGTGCCAGCAGATATACAGGGGCGAACACCGGGGAGCTGTTTTTT
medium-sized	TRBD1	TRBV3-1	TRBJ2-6	CASSLRQGTGANVLTF	TGTGCCAGCAGCCTAAGACAGGGGACTGGGGCCAACGTCCTGACTTTC
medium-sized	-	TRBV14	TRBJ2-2	CASSLLTGAYVELFF	TGTGCCAGCAGCCTGCTAACGGGGGCCTATGTGGAGCTGTTTTTT
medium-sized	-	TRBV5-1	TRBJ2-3	CASSLAVGTDTQYF	TGCGCCAGCAGCTTGGCCGTGGGCACAGATACGCAGTATTTT
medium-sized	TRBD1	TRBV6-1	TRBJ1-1	CASRPGQGRTEAFF	TGTGCCAGCAGGCCAGGACAGGGACGGACTGAAGCTTTCTTT